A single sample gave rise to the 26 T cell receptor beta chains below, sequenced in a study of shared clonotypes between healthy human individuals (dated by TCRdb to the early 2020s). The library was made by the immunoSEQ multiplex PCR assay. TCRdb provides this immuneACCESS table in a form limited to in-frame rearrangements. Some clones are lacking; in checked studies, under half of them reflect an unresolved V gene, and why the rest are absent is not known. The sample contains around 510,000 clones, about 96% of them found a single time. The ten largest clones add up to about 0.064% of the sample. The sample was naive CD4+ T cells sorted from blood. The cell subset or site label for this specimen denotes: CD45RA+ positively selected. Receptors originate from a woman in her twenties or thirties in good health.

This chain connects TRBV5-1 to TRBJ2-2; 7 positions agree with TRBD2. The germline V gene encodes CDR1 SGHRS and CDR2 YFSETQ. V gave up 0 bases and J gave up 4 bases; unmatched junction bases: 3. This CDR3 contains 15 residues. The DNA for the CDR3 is TGCGCCAGCAGCTTGGTGGCGGGAGTCACCGGGGAGCTGTTTTTT. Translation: CASSLVAGVTGELFF.

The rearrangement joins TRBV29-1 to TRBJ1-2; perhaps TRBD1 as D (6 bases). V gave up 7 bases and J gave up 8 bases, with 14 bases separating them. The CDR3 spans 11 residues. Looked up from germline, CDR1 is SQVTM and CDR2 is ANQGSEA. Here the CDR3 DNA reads TGCAGCGCTGGACAGATGGACGGCTACACCTTC. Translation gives CSAGQMDGYTF.

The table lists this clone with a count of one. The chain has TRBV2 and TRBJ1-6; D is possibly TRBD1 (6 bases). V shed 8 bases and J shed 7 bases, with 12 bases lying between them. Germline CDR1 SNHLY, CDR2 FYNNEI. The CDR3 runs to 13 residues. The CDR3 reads CASPRGENSPLHF. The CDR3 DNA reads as TGTGCCAGCCCGAGGGGGGAGAATTCACCCCTCCACTTT. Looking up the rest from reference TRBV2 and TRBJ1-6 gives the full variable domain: EPEVTQTPSHQVTQMGQEVILRCVPISNHLYFYWYRQILGQKVEFLVSFYNNEISEKSEIFDDQFSVERPDGSNFTLKIRSTKLEDSAMYFCASPRGENSPLHFGNGTRLTVT.

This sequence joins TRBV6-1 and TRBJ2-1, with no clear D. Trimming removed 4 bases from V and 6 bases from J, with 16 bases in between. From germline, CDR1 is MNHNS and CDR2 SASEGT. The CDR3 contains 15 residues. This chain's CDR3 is CASSAPHLRLNEQFF. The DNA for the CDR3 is TGTGCCAGCAGTGCGCCACACCTGCGCCTCAATGAGCAGTTCTTC.

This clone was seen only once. The CDR3 is CASSRAGTGELFF. The CDR3 nucleotides are TGCGCCAGCAGCAGGGCAGGTACCGGGGAGCTGTTTTTT. This chain uses TRBV5-1 with TRBJ2-2; D ambiguous. From germline, CDR1 is SGHRS and CDR2 YFSETQ. V shed 4 bases and J shed 5 bases, with 9 bases lying between them. The CDR3 runs to 13 residues.

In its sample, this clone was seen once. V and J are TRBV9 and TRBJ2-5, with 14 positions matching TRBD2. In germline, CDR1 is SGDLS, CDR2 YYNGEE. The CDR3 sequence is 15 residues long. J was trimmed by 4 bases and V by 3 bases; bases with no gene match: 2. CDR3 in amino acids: CASSDGLAGGETQYF. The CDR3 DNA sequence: TGTGCCAGCAGCGACGGACTAGCGGGAGGAGAGACCCAGTACTTC. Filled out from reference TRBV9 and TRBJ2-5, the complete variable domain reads DSGVTQTPKHLITATGQRVTLRCSPRSGDLSVYWYQQSLDQGLQFLIQYYNGEERAKGNILERFSAQQFPDLHSELNLSSLELGDSALYFCASSDGLAGGETQYFGPGTRLLVL.

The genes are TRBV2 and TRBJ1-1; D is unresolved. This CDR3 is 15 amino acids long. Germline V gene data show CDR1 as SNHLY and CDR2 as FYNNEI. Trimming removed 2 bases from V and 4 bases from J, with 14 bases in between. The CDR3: CASSEYAGRVTEAFF. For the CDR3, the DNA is TGTGCCAGCAGTGAATACGCGGGGAGAGTCACTGAAGCTTTCTTT.

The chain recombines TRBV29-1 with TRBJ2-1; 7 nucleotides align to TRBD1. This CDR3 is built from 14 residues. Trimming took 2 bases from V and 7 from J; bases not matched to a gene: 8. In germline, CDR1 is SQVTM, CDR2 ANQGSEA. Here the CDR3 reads CSVERTDRLNEQFF. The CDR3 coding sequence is TGCAGCGTTGAAAGGACGGACAGGTTGAATGAGCAGTTCTTC.

CDR3 DNA sequence: TGTGCCAGCAGCGCCTTTGGGGGGACGGGAAGCACAGATACGCAGTATTTT. It encodes CASSAFGGTGSTDTQYF. The V and J genes are TRBV9 and TRBJ2-3; D might be TRBD2 (6 bases). CDR3 length: 17 amino acids. V was cut by 3 bases and J by 0 bases, with 17 bases left in between. Germline V gives CDR1 SGDLS, CDR2 YYNGEE.

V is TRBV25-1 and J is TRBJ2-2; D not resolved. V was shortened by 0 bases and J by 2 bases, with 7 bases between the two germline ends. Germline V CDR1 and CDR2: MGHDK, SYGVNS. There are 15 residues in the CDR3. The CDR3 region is CASSEYVYNTGELFF. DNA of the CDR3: TGTGCCAGCAGTGAATATGTCTATAACACCGGGGAGCTGTTTTTT.

CDR3 region: CASSQEARAARKTQYF. The CDR3 coding sequence is TGTGCCAGCAGCCAAGAAGCCCGCGCGGCAAGGAAGACCCAGTACTTC. The chain employs TRBV4-2 and TRBJ2-5, with no clear D. CDR1 is LGHNA, CDR2 YNFKEQ, per germline. V gave up 0 bases and J gave up 6 bases, with 17 bases separating them. This CDR3 region has 16 residues.

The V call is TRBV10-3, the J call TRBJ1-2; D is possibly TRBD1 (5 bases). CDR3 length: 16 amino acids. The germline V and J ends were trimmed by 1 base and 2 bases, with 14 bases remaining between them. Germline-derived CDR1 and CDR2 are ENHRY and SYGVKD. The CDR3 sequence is CAISELGAGKNYGYTF. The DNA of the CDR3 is TGTGCCATCAGTGAGTTAGGGGCGGGAAAAAACTATGGCTACACCTTC.

The chain's CDR3 is CASSRRDIPPKNNEQFF. In nucleotides, the CDR3 is TGTGCCAGCAGCAGGAGGGACATTCCCCCTAAGAACAATGAGCAGTTCTTC. This chain joins TRBV9 and TRBJ2-1, with D perhaps given as TRBD1 or TRBD2 (6 bases each). Trimming stripped 4 bases from V and 5 bases from J, with 22 bases between. The CDR3 has 17 amino acids. Germline lookup yields CDR1 SGDLS and CDR2 YYNGEE.

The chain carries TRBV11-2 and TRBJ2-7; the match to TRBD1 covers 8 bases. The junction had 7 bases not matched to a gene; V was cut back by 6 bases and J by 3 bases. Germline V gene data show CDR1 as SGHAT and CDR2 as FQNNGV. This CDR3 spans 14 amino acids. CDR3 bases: TGTGCCAGCAGAACCGACAGGGGACGCTACGAGCAGTACTTC. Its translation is CASRTDRGRYEQYF.

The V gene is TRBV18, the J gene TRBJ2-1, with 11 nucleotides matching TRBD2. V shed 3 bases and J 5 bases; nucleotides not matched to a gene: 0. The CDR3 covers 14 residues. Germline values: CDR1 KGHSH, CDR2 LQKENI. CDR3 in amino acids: CASSPGLADNEQFF. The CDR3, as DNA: TGTGCCAGCTCACCGGGACTAGCGGACAATGAGCAGTTCTTC.

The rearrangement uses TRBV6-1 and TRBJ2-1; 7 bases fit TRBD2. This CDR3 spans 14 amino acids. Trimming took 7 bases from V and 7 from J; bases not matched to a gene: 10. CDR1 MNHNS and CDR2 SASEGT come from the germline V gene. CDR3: CASTPYRGSNEQFF. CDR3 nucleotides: TGTGCCAGCACCCCGTATCGCGGGAGTAATGAGCAGTTCTTC.

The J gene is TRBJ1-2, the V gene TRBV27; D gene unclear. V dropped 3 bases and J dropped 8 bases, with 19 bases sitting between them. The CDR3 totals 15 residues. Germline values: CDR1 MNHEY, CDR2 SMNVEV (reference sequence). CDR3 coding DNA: TGTGCCAGCAGTTTTAGTCGAGCGAACCCCTCCGGCTACACCTTC. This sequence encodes CASSFSRANPSGYTF.

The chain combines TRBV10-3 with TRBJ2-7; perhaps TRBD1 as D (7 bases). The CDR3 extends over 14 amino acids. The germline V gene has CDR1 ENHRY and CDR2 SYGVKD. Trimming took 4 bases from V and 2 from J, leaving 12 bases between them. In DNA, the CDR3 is TGTGCCATCAGTGGGCTCAGGGGGGCCTACGAGCAGTACTTC. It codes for CAISGLRGAYEQYF.

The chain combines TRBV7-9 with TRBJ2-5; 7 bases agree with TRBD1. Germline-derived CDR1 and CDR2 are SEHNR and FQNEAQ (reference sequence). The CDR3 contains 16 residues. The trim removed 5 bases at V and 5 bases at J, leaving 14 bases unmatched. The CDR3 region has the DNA TGTGCCAGCAGCCTGACAGGGCAGGGGTCCCGGGAGACCCAGTACTTC. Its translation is CASSLTGQGSRETQYF.

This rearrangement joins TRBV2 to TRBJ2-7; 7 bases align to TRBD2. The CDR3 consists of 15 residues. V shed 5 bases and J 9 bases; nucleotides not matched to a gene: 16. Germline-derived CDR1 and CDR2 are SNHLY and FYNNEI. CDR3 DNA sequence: TGTGCCAGCAGTAAAATAAGCGGGACCAACACGGGGCAGTACTTC. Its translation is CASSKISGTNTGQYF.

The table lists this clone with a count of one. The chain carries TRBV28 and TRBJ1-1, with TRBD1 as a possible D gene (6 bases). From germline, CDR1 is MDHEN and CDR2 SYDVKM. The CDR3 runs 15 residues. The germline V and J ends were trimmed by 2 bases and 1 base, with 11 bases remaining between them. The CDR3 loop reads CASSLDRFRNTEAFF. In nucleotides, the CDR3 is TGTGCCAGCAGTTTAGACAGGTTTAGGAACACTGAAGCTTTCTTT.

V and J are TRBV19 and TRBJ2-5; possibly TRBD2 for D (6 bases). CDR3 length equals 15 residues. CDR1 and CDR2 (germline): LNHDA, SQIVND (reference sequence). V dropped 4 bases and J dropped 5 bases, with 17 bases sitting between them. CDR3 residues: CASSTQDGSSETQYF. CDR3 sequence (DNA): TGTGCCAGTAGTACACAGGACGGGAGTTCCGAGACCCAGTACTTC.

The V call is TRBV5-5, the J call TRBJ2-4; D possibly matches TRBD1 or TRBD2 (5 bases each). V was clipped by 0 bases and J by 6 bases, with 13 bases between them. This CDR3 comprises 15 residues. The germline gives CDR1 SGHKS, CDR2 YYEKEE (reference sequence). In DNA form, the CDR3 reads TGTGCCAGCAGCTTGGTCTGGGACGCGAGAAACATTCAGTACTTC. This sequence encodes CASSLVWDARNIQYF. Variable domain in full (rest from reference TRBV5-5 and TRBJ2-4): DAGVTQSPTHLIKTRGQQVTLRCSPISGHKSVSWYQQVLGQGPQFIFQYYEKEERGRGNFPDRFSARQFPNYSSELNVNALLLGDSALYLCASSLVWDARNIQYFGAGTRLSVL.

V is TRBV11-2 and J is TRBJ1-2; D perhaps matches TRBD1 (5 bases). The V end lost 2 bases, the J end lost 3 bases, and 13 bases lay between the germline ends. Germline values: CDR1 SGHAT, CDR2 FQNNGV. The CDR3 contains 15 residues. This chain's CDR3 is CASSLNAGNYYGYTF. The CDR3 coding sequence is TGTGCCAGCAGCTTAAATGCAGGGAACTACTATGGCTACACCTTC. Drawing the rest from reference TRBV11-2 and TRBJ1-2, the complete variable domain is EAGVAQSPRYKIIEKRQSVAFWCNPISGHATLYWYQQILGQGPKLLIQFQNNGVVDDSQLPKDRFSAERLKGVDSTLKIQPAKLEDSAVYLCASSLNAGNYYGYTFGSGTRLTVV.

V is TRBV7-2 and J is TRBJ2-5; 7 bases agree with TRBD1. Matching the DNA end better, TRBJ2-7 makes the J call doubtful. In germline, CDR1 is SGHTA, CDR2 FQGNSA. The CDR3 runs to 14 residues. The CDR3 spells CASSYGTASNEQYF. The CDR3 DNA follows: TGTGCCAGCAGCTACGGGACAGCCAGCAACGAGCAGTACTTC.

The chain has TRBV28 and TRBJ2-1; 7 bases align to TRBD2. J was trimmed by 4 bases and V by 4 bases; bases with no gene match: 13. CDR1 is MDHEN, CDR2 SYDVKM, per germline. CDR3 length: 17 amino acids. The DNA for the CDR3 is TGTGCCAGCAGTTCCCTTACCGGGACTACACCTTACAATGAGCAGTTCTTC. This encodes CASSSLTGTTPYNEQFF.